This TCR beta chain was identified during a study of shared clonotypes between healthy human individuals. Running of the assay took place at deep level. Method: immunoSEQ multiplex PCR; TCRdb's copy keeps in-frame clones and lacks some. The profile shows hundreds of thousands of clones, roughly 95% of them singletons. Positively selected for CCR7, the CD45RO-negative cells used as naive CD8 cells excluded terminally differentiated effector memory CD45RA+ cells. Trimming removed 3 bases at V and 5 bases at J, with 13 bases between. CDR1 and CDR2 (germline): SNHLY, FYNNEI. The CDR3 runs to 14 residues. This clone was detected once.

The specimen sequenced was naive CD8+ T cells sorted from blood. This sequence originates from a woman in her 30s in good health. This chain connects TRBV2 to TRBJ2-5; D perhaps matches TRBD2 (5 bases). The CDR3 loop reads CASSENPGEETQYF. CDR3 nucleotide sequence: TGTGCCAGCAGTGAGAACCCCGGGGAGGAGACCCAGTACTTC.